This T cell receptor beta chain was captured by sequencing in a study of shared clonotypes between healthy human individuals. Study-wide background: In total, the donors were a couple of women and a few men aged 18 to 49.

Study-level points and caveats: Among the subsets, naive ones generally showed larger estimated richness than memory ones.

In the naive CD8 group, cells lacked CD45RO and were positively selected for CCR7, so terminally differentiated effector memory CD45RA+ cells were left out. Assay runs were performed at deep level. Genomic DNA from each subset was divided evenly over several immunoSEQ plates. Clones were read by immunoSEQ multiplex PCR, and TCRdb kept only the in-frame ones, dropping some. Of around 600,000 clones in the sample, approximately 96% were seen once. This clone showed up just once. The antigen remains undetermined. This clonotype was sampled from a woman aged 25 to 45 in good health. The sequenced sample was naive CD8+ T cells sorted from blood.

The chain's CDR3 is CASSHHGRDRGTGELFF. CDR3 in DNA: TGCGCCAGCAGCCATCACGGCCGGGACAGGGGTACCGGGGAGCTGTTTTTT. This rearrangement joins TRBV4-1 to TRBJ2-2, with 10 bases that match TRBD1. Losses at the gene ends were 3 bases for V and 5 bases for J; bases not matched to a gene: 9. There are 17 residues in the CDR3. Germline V gene data show CDR1 as MGHRA and CDR2 as YSYEKL.